This T cell receptor beta chain was documented in a study of blood T cell repertoires in COVID-19. This CDR3 spans 15 amino acids. CDR1 and CDR2 (germline): SGHTS, YDEGEE. The V and J ends lost 0 bases and 4 bases, in that order; junction bases with no gene match: 4. TCRdb's copy holds only in-frame clones and misses some; the assay was immunoSEQ multiplex PCR. The repertoire holds roughly 150,000 clones, roughly 85% seen once, with around 20% in the top ten. This clone was seen a few times. The chain carries TRBV5-8 and TRBJ1-2; TRBD1 matches 9 bases. The sample consisted of PBMCs or T cells enriched from blood (not recorded which). This TCR came from an older woman in a cohort exposed to, infected with or recovered from COVID-19 (not recorded which). The CDR3 is CASSLGTGDAYGYTF. Here the CDR3 DNA reads TGTGCCAGCAGCTTGGGGACAGGGGACGCCTATGGCTACACCTTC.